This is a list of T cell receptor beta chains from one sample in a study of CD4 T cells in relation to SARS-CoV-2 and coronaviruses. Sequenced by immunoSEQ multiplex PCR; TCRdb stores in-frame clones only, minus some. The data contain 60,000 to 65,000 clones, around 93% of them seen just once; the ten biggest clones take up approximately 0.14%. Sequenced material: naive CD4+ T cells from PBMCs. The origin of the receptors is a human donor in good health. The CDR3 runs from the conserved cysteine through the conserved F or W. A D gene is named only where the DNA matches it firmly. A row's size may be missing; if present it is once, few, many or a size class.

>.|12|.|TRBV6-5|TRBJ1-4
CASRVLNEKLFF
>.|14|TRBD1|TRBV7-9|TRBJ2-5
CASSRTGIQETQYF
>.|14|.|TRBV5-1|TRBJ2-7
CASSSRGADYEQYF
>.|13|.|TRBV7-3|TRBJ1-3
CASSTGSGNTIYF
>.|12|.|TRBV5-4|TRBJ2-7
CASSLSSGEQYF
>.|16|TRBD2|TRBV5-1|TRBJ2-1
CASSRGTSGTFNEQFF
>.|12|.|TRBV28|TRBJ2-5
CASSLLKETQYF
>.|14|.|TRBV11-2|TRBJ2-5
CASSLAAGTETQYF
>.|14|.|TRBV19|TRBJ1-4
CASSRGPETEKLFF
>once|16|TRBD2|TRBV5-1|TRBJ2-5
CASEGLAGGSRETQYF
>.|15|.|TRBV28|TRBJ2-1
CASSLQGYSYNEQFF
>.|15|.|TRBV4-1|TRBJ1-5
CASSQDRGMGQPQHF
>once|12|.|TRBV6-5|TRBJ1-2
CASRETPYGYTF
>.|17|TRBD2|TRBV9|TRBJ2-5
CASSVEGSGSIRETQYF
>.|14|.|TRBV5-1|TRBJ2-7
CASSLGQVSYEQYF
>.|14|.|TRBV6-1|TRBJ2-5
CASSEAVTQETQYF
>.|17|.|TRBV9|TRBJ1-6
CASSADHWPRLNSPLHF
>.|16|.|TRBV24-1|TRBJ2-1
CATSDSQGQNYNEQFF
>.|14|TRBD1|TRBV28|TRBJ1-6
CASSSGTGGSPLHF
>.|16|.|TRBV14|TRBJ1-1
CASSQVAGFSHTEAFF
>.|16|TRBD1|TRBV19|TRBJ2-4
CASSTGTGIAKNIQYF
>.|14|.|TRBV5-1|TRBJ1-1
CASSPQGISTEAFF
>.|13|.|TRBV28|TRBJ2-1
CASSLVLGREQFF
>.|15|TRBD2|TRBV28|TRBJ2-7
CASRARLAGTYEQYF
>.|12|.|TRBV28|TRBJ1-2
CASSLSNYGYTF
>.|14|.|TRBV29-1|TRBJ1-1
CSVELLWGGTEAFF
>.|15|.|TRBV4-1|TRBJ2-2
CASSQLAGYTGELFF
>.|14|.|TRBV14|TRBJ2-7
CASTKESRPYEQYF
>few|15|.|TRBV18|TRBJ1-5
CASSPAGDSNQPQHF
>.|14|TRBD1|TRBV18|TRBJ1-2
CASSRQTGKEGYTF
>.|14|TRBD2|TRBV5-4|TRBJ2-1
CASSPAGGWYEQFF
>once|16|TRBD1|TRBV5-1|TRBJ2-2
CASSLATGGSAGELFF
>.|13|.|TRBV12-3/TRBV12-4|TRBJ1-2
CASSSDRSYGYTF
>.|13|.|TRBV28|TRBJ1-2
CASSPGQFYGYTF
>.|14|.|TRBV27|TRBJ1-4
CASSFDSTNEKLFF
>.|15|.|TRBV11-2|TRBJ1-6
CASSQDRAYNSPLHF
>.|13|.|TRBV12-3/TRBV12-4|TRBJ2-5
CASSRQNQETQYF
>few|13|.|TRBV30|TRBJ2-1
CAWMAGSGNEQFF